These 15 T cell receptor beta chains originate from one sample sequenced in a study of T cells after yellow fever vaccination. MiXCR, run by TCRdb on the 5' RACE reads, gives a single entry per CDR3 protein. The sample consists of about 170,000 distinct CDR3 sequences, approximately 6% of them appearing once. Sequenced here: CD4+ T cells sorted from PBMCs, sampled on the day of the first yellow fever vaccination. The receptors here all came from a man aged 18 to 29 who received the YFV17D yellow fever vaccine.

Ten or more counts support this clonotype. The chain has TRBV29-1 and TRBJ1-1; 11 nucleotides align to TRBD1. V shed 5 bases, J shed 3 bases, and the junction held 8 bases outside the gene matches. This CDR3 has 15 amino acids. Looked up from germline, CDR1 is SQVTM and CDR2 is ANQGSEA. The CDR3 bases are TGCAGCGTTCACGGGACAGGGGGTTGGGACACTGAAGCTTTCTTT. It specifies CSVHGTGGWDTEAFF.

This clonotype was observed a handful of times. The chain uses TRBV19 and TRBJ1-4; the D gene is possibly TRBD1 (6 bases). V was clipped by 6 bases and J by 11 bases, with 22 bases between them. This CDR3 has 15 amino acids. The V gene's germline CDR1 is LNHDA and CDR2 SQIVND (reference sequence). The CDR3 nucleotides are TGTGCCAGTAGCGACCCGGGGGCGACGTCGAAGAAACTGTTTTTT. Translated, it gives CASSDPGATSKKLFF.

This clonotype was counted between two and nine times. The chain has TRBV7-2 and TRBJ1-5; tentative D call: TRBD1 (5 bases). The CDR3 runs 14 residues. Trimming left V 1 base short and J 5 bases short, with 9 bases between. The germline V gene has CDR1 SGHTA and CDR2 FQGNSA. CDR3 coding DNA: TGTGCCAGCAGCTTAGAGGCCAGGGATCAGCCCCAGCATTTT. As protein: CASSLEARDQPQHF. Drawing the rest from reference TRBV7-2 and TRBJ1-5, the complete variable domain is GAGVSQSPSNKVTEKGKDVELRCDPISGHTALYWYRQSLGQGLEFLIYFQGNSAPDKSGLPSDRFSAERTGGSVSTLTIQRTQQEDSAVYLCASSLEARDQPQHFGDGTRLSIL.

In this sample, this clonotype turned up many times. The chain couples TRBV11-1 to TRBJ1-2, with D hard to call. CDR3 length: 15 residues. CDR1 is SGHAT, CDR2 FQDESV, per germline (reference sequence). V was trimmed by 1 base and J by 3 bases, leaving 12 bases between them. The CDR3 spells CASSLDWFEDYGYTF. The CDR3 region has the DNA TGTGCCAGCAGCTTAGATTGGTTTGAGGACTATGGCTACACCTTC.

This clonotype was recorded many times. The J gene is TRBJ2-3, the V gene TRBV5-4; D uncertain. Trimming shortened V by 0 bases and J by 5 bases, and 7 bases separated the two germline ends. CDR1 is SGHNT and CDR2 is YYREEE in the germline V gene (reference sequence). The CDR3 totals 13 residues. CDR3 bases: TGTGCCAGCAGCTTGGTTATGGGAGATACGCAGTATTTT. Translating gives CASSLVMGDTQYF.

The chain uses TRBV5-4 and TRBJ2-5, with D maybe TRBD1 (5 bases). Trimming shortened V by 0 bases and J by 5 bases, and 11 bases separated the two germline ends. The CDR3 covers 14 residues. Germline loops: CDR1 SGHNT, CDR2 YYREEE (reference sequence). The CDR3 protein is CASSLVSGYETQYF. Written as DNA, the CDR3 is TGTGCCAGCAGCTTGGTTTCAGGGTATGAGACCCAGTACTTC.

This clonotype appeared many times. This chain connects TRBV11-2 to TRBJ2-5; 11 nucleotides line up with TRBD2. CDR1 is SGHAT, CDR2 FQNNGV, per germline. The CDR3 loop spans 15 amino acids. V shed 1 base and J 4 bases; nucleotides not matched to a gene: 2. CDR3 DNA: TGTGCCAGCAGCTTAGTACTAGCGGGGGCAGAGACCCAGTACTTC. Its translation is CASSLVLAGAETQYF.

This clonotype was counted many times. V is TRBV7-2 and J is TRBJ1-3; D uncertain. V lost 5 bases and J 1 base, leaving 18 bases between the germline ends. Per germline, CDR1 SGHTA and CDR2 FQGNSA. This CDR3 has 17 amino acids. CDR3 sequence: CASSPGIFGASGNTIYF. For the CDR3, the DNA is TGTGCCAGCAGCCCAGGAATTTTCGGTGCTTCTGGAAACACCATATATTTT.

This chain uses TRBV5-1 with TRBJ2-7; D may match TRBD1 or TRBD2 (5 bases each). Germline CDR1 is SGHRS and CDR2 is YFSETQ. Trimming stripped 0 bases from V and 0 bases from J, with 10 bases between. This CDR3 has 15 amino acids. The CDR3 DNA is TGCGCCAGCAGCTTGGAACCAGGGAGCTCCTACGAGCAGTACTTC. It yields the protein CASSLEPGSSYEQYF. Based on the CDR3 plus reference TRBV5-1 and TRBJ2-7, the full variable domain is KAGVTQTPRYLIKTRGQQVTLSCSPISGHRSVSWYQQTPGQGLQFLFEYFSETQRNKGNFPGRFSGRQFSNSRSEMNVSTLELGDSALYLCASSLEPGSSYEQYFGPGTRLTVT.

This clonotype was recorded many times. CDR3 nucleotide sequence: TGTGCCAGCAGCCGCCCCTCAGGGGGCACTCAGCCCCAGCATTTT. Residues: CASSRPSGGTQPQHF. The chain carries TRBV11-3 and TRBJ1-5; 8 nucleotides line up with TRBD1. This CDR3 region has 15 residues. Per germline, CDR1 SGHNT and CDR2 YENEEA. The V gene end was trimmed by 5 bases and the J gene end by 6 bases; junction bases not matched to a gene: 9.

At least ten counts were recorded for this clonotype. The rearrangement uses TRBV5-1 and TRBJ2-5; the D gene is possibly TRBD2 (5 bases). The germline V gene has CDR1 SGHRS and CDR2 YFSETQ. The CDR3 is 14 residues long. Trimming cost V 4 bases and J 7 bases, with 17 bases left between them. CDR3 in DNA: TGCGCCAGCAGCATTGGGAAACTAGAGGGGACCCAGTACTTC. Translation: CASSIGKLEGTQYF.

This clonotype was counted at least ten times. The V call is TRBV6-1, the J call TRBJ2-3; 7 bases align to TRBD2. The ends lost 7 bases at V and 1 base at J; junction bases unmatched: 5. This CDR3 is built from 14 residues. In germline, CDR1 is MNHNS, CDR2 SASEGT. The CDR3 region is CASTSAGGTDTQYF. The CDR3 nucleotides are TGTGCCAGCACCTCGGCGGGGGGCACAGATACGCAGTATTTT.

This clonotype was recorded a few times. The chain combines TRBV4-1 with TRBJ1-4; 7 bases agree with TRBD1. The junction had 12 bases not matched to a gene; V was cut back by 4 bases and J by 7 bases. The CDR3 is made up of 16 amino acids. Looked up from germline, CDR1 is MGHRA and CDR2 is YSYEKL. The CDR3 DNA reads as TGCGCCAGCAGCCCTACCCCGGACAGGTTTGGTGAAAAACTGTTTTTT. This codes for CASSPTPDRFGEKLFF.

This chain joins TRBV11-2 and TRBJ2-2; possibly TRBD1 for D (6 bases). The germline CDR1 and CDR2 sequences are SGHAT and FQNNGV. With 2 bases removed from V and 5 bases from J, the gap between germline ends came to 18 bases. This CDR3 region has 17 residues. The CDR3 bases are TGTGCCAGCAGCTTAACAGGGTCCTTCTCGGGGACCGGGGAGCTGTTTTTT. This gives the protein CASSLTGSFSGTGELFF.

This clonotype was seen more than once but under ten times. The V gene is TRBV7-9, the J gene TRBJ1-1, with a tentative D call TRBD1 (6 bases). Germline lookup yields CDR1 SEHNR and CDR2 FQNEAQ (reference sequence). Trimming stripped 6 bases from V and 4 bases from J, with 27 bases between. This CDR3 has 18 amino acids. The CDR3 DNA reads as TGTGCCAGCAGTAGCAGGGGTCGAAGTTGGTCAACGAGCACTGAAGCTTTCTTT. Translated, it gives CASSSRGRSWSTSTEAFF.